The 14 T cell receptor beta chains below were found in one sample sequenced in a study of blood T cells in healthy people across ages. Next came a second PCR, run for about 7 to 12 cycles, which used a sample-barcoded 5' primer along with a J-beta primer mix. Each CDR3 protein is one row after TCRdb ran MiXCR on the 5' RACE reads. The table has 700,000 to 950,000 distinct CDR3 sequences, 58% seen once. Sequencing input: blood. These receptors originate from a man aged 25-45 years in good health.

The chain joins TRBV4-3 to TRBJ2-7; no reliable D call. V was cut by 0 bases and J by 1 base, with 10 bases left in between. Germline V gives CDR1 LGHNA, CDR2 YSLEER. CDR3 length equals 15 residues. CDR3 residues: CASSQDLAGSYEQYF. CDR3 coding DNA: TGCGCCAGCAGCCAAGATTTGGCCGGATCCTACGAGCAGTACTTC.

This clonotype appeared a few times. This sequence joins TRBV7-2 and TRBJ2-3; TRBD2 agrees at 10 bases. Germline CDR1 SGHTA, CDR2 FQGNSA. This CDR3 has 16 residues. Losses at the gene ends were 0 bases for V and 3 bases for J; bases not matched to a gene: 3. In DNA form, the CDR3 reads TGTGCCAGCAGCTTAGCGGGACTAGCGAGTACAGATACGCAGTATTTT. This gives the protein CASSLAGLASTDTQYF. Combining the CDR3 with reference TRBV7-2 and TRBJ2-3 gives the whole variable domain GAGVSQSPSNKVTEKGKDVELRCDPISGHTALYWYRQSLGQGLEFLIYFQGNSAPDKSGLPSDRFSAERTGGSVSTLTIQRTQQEDSAVYLCASSLAGLASTDTQYFGPGTRLTVL.

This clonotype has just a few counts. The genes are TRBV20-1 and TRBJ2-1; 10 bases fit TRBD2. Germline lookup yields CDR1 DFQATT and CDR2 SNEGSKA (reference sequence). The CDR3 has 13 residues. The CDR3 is CSARTSGNNEQFF. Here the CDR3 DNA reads TGCAGCGCCCGGACTAGCGGTAACAATGAGCAGTTCTTC.

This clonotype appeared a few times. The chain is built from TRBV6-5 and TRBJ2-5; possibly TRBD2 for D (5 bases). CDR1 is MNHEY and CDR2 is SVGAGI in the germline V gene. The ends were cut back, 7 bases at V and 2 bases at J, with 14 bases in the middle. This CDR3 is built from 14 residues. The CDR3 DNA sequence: TGTGCCAGCAACCCCGGGGAGTGGCAAGAGACCCAGTACTTC. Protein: CASNPGEWQETQYF.

CDR3 sequence: CASSLTSGIAYEQYF. The CDR3 nucleotides read TGTGCCAGCAGCTTAACTAGCGGGATAGCCTACGAGCAGTACTTC. The chain uses TRBV7-9 and TRBJ2-7; 10 nucleotides align to TRBD2. V lost 2 bases to trimming and J lost 2 bases; unmatched junction nucleotides: 3. Germline loops: CDR1 SEHNR, CDR2 FQNEAQ (reference sequence). This CDR3 contains 15 residues.

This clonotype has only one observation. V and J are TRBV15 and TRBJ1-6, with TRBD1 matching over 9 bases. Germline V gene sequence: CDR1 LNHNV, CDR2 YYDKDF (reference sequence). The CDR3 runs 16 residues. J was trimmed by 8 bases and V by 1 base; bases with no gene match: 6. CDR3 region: CATSRGWDRADSPLHF. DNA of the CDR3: TGTGCCACCAGCAGAGGGTGGGACAGGGCTGATTCACCCCTCCACTTT.

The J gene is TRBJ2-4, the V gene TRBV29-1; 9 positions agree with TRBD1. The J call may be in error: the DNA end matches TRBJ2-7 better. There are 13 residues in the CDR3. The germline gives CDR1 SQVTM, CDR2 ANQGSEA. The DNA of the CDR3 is TGCAGCGTGACCGGGACAGGGTTCCACGAGCAGTACTTC. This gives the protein CSVTGTGFHEQYF.

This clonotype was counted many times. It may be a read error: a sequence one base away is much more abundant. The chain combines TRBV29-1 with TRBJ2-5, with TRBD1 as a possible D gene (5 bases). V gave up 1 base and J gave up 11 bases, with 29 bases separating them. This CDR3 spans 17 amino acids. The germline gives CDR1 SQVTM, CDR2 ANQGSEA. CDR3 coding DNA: TGCAGCGTTGAAGGGCGTATGGGGCGGAAATCCGGCAATGAGCAGTACTTC. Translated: CSVEGRMGRKSGNEQYF. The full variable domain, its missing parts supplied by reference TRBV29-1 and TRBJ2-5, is SAVISQKPSRDICQRGTSLTIQCQVDSQVTMMFWYRQQPGQSLTLIATANQGSEATYESGFVIDKFPISRPNLTFSTLTVSNMSPEDSSIYLCSVEGRMGRKSGNEQYFGPGTRLLVL.

Here the CDR3 reads CASSGEVGGMRGYTF. CDR3 coding DNA: TGTGCCAGCAGTGGTGAAGTCGGCGGGATGAGGGGCTACACCTTC. The genes are TRBV6-6 and TRBJ1-2; D is undetermined. Trimming left V 5 bases short and J 8 bases short, with 21 bases between. The CDR3 spans 15 residues. The germline V gene encodes CDR1 MNHNY and CDR2 SVGAGI (reference sequence).

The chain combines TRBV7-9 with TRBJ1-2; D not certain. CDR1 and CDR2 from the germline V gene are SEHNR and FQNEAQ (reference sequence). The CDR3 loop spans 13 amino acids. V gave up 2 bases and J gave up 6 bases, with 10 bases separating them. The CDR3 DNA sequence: TGTGCCAGCAGCTTAAAACTCGGCGATGGCTACACCTTC. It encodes CASSLKLGDGYTF.

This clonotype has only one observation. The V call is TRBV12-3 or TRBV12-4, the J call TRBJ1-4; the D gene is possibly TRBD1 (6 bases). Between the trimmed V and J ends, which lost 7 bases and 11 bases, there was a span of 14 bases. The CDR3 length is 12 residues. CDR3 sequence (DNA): TGTGCCAGCACGTACCTGGGGGGCAAACTGTTTTTT. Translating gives CASTYLGGKLFF.

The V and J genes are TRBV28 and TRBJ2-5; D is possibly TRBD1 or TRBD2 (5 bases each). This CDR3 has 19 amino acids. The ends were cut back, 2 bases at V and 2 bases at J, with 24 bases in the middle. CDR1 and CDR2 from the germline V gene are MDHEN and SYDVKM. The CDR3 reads CASSLVGNGFRGVQETQYF. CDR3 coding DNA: TGTGCCAGCAGTTTAGTCGGGAACGGGTTTCGGGGCGTTCAAGAGACCCAGTACTTC.

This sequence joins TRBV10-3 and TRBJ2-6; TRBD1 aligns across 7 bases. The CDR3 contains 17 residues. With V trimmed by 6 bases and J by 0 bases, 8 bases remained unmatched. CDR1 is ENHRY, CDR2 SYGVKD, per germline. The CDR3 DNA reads TGTGCCATCAGGCCCGGGACAGACCTCTCTGGGGCCAACGTCCTGACTTTC. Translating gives CAIRPGTDLSGANVLTF.

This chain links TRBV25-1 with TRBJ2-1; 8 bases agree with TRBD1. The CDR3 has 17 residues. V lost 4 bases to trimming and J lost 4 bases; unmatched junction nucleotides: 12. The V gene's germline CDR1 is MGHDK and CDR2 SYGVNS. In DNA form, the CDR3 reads TGTGCCAGCAGTGGAAGGGGTGGGCAGGGGGCGTACAATGAGCAGTTCTTC. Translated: CASSGRGGQGAYNEQFF.